This record looks at one T cell receptor (beta chain) sequence and its context. The antigen is undetermined. Germline and junction disagree at one end, which may indicate a read error. This CDR3 region has 12 residues. Germline lookup yields CDR1 SGHRS and CDR2 YFSETQ. Primers for the PCR totalled 60 Vbeta and 13 Jbeta. Generated by immunoSEQ multiplex PCR, the TCRdb table keeps only in-frame clones and is missing some. The sample records roughly 140,000 clones, 65% to 75% being singletons. The sample is drawn from a study of cytomegalovirus exposure and HLA in healthy donors. Across the study: The early release's HLA-typed donors yielded 70 million to 85 million unique TCRs.

Study findings and constraints: In a later analysis, a missense DCLRE1C variant was linked to TCR beta V- and J-gene trimming. Per a later analysis, 15,000 to 20,000 TCR beta sequences showed association with HLA alleles at 0.05 false discovery rate.

The sample comprised PBMCs. This TCR derives from a man in his fifties or sixties in good health and CMV-seronegative. V and J are TRBV5-1 and TRBJ2-3; tentatively, D is TRBD1 (5 bases). The CDR3: CASSPSTVTQYF. The CDR3 DNA reads as TGCGCCAGCAGCCCGTCGACAGTTACGCAGTATTTT.